This entry lists 28 T cell receptor beta chains sequenced from one sample in a study of blood T cells in healthy people across ages. Primed by a sample-barcoded 5' primer and a J-beta primer mix, a second PCR proceeded for 7 to 11 cycles. In TCRdb, the 5' RACE reads were re-called with MiXCR into one record per CDR3 protein. This table has around 900,000 distinct CDR3 sequences, 29% appearing once. Sequenced input: blood. These receptors came from an elderly woman in good health.

J is TRBJ2-5 and V is TRBV28, with a tentative D call TRBD1 (8 bases). CDR3 length: 16 amino acids. The germline V gene encodes CDR1 MDHEN and CDR2 SYDVKM. V was shortened by 5 bases and J by 11 bases, with 27 bases between the two germline ends. The CDR3 region is CASSTDRGWGGHEQYF. Written as DNA, the CDR3 is TGTGCCAGCAGTACAGACAGGGGATGGGGGGGACATGAGCAGTACTTC.

On this clonotype itself: A much larger clone lies a single base off, so this may be a read error. The rearrangement links TRBV7-2 to TRBJ1-5; TRBD1 matches 9 bases. The length of the CDR3 is 15 residues. Germline V gives CDR1 SGHTA, CDR2 FQGNSA. With 1 base clipped from V and 6 bases from J, the junction kept 4 bases outside the gene matches. The CDR3 reads CASSLGGQGLQPQHF. The CDR3 DNA reads TGTGCCAGCAGCTTAGGGGGACAGGGTCTTCAGCCCCAGCATTTT.

This clonotype was counted between two and nine times. V usage is TRBV5-5 and J usage is TRBJ1-6, with D hard to call. This CDR3 comprises 16 residues. V shed 2 bases and J shed 2 bases, with 11 bases lying between them. Germline CDR1 and CDR2: SGHKS and YYEKEE (reference sequence). DNA for the CDR3: TGTGCCAGCAGCTTTTATGGATCCACCTATAATTCACCCCTCCACTTT. As protein: CASSFYGSTYNSPLHF. Full variable domain (outside the CDR3, taken from reference TRBV5-5 and TRBJ1-6): DAGVTQSPTHLIKTRGQQVTLRCSPISGHKSVSWYQQVLGQGPQFIFQYYEKEERGRGNFPDRFSARQFPNYSSELNVNALLLGDSALYLCASSFYGSTYNSPLHFGNGTRLTVT.

V is TRBV27 and J is TRBJ2-1; D remains unclear. V dropped 3 bases and J dropped 12 bases, with 9 bases sitting between them. Germline values: CDR1 MNHEY, CDR2 SMNVEV (reference sequence). The CDR3 is 11 amino acids. The CDR3 DNA reads TGTGCCAGCAGTTTGGGCCGTCGGCAGTTCTTC. Translating gives CASSLGRRQFF.

There are many counts of this clonotype. The gene calls are TRBV20-1 and TRBJ2-7; TRBD2 aligns across 9 bases. CDR3 length: 15 residues. With V trimmed by 1 base and J by 1 base, 5 bases remained unmatched. Per germline, CDR1 DFQATT and CDR2 SNEGSKA (reference sequence). The CDR3 loop is CSARGSGGPSYEQYF. The CDR3 coding sequence is TGCAGTGCTAGAGGGAGCGGGGGGCCATCCTACGAGCAGTACTTC.

J is TRBJ1-1 and V is TRBV20-1; 9 bases agree with TRBD1. The V gene end was trimmed by 6 bases and the J gene end by 3 bases; junction bases not matched to a gene: 5. Germline CDR1 DFQATT, CDR2 SNEGSKA (reference sequence). The CDR3 totals 13 residues. In nucleotides, the CDR3 is TGCAGTGCCCCGGACAGGGGTCACACTGAAGCTTTCTTT. Protein product: CSAPDRGHTEAFF.

As regards this clonotype: At one end, the junction sequence differs from germline, possibly due to a read error. The chain recombines TRBV4-3 with TRBJ1-2; 9 bases are a match to TRBD1. Per the germline V gene, CDR1 is LGHNA and CDR2 is YSLEER. The CDR3 contains 14 residues. The CDR3 DNA follows: TGCGCCAGCAGCCCGGGACAGGGTGGCTATGACTACACCTTC. As protein: CASSPGQGGYDYTF.

This clonotype was detected only a few times. This chain links TRBV15 with TRBJ1-1; no reliable D call. Germline V lookup: CDR1 LNHNV, CDR2 YYDKDF (reference sequence). Deletions cut 5 bases from V and 1 base from J, with 11 bases between. The CDR3 runs to 14 residues. The CDR3 DNA reads TGTGCCACCAGCCTCTTAGTACAGAACACTGAAGCTTTCTTT. Its translation is CATSLLVQNTEAFF.

This clonotype was counted between two and nine times. The chain couples TRBV11-2 to TRBJ2-2, with a possible D match to TRBD2 (6 bases). Germline assignment: CDR1 SGHAT and CDR2 FQNNGV. V shed 5 bases and J shed 6 bases, with 13 bases lying between them. The CDR3 sequence is 14 residues long. The CDR3 is CASSIGTLAGELFF. For the CDR3, the DNA is TGTGCCAGCAGCATCGGGACTCTCGCCGGGGAGCTGTTTTTT.

This clonotype was counted many times. This chain links TRBV7-9 with TRBJ2-6; TRBD1 or TRBD2 may be the D gene (5 bases each). V lost 1 base, J lost 0 bases, and 16 bases lay in between. Per germline, CDR1 SEHNR and CDR2 FQNEAQ (reference sequence). The CDR3 sequence is 19 residues long. In DNA form, the CDR3 reads TGTGCCAGCAGCTTAGAGGGACGAAGGGGTCGCTCTGGGGCCAACGTCCTGACTTTC. It translates to CASSLEGRRGRSGANVLTF.

This clonotype was counted at least ten times. CDR3 protein: CASSGGSARNGYTF. CDR3 DNA: TGTGCCAGCAGTGGAGGGTCGGCTCGGAATGGCTACACCTTC. This chain uses TRBV6-5 with TRBJ1-2; unclear D gene. The germline V gene encodes CDR1 MNHEY and CDR2 SVGAGI. V shed 5 bases and J shed 6 bases, with 16 bases lying between them. The CDR3 contains 14 residues.

The table lists this clonotype with many counts. V is TRBV20-1 and J is TRBJ2-1; D might be TRBD2 (5 bases). CDR1 is DFQATT and CDR2 is SNEGSKA in the germline V gene (reference sequence). This CDR3 spans 15 amino acids. V was trimmed by 2 bases and J by 0 bases, leaving 11 bases between them. CDR3 bases: TGCAGTGCTAGATTCCCTAGCATCTCCTACAATGAGCAGTTCTTC. Translation: CSARFPSISYNEQFF.

At least ten counts were recorded for this clonotype. As DNA, the CDR3 is TGCAGCGTTGTCTCGGGAGAGACCCAGTACTTC. It specifies CSVVSGETQYF. The J gene is TRBJ2-5, the V gene TRBV29-1, with D unclear. Trimming pared 4 bases from V and 4 bases from J, leaving 7 bases between. Germline CDR1 and CDR2: SQVTM and ANQGSEA. The CDR3 runs 11 residues.

To note about this clonotype: The junction and the germline gene differ at one end; a read error may be behind it. Here the CDR3 DNA reads TGTGTCAGCAGCCCCTTCGGGGGCACAGATACGCAGTATTTT. Translation: CVSSPFGGTDTQYF. V is TRBV27 and J is TRBJ2-3; D may be TRBD2 (5 bases). Germline-derived CDR1 and CDR2 are MNHEY and SMNVEV (reference sequence). This CDR3 spans 14 amino acids.

This clonotype was seen many times. The chain uses TRBV12-3 or TRBV12-4 and TRBJ2-4, with TRBD2 as a possible D gene (6 bases). The ends were cut back, 7 bases at V and 0 bases at J, with 13 bases in the middle. The CDR3 loop spans 15 amino acids. Here the CDR3 reads CASTAGKLAKNIQYF. Here the CDR3 DNA reads TGTGCCAGCACGGCGGGGAAACTAGCCAAAAACATTCAGTACTTC.

Comments on this clonotype: Given a much more abundant clone one base away, this may be a read error. The chain employs TRBV28 and TRBJ1-2; no clear D gene. Per germline, CDR1 MDHEN and CDR2 SYDVKM. The CDR3 is 14 residues long. V dropped 5 bases and J dropped 5 bases, with 15 bases sitting between them. Written as DNA, the CDR3 is TGTGCCAGCAGTCAGGACGTAATGACTTATGGCTACACCTTC. This translates into CASSQDVMTYGYTF.

Ten or more counts support this clonotype. An end of the junction does not agree with germline; a read error may underlie this. The chain employs TRBV12-3 or TRBV12-4 and TRBJ1-5; maybe TRBD1 (5 bases). The CDR3 contains 18 residues. The CDR3 region is CASSSWALRGAVNHPQHF. The CDR3 nucleotides read TGTGCCAGCAGTTCATGGGCCTTAAGGGGCGCGGTCAATCATCCCCAGCATTTT.

Ten or more counts support this clonotype. Written as DNA, the CDR3 is TGTGCCAGCAGTTACTCTCGGTCCGGGGTCACAGATACGCAGTATTTT. Translation: CASSYSRSGVTDTQYF. The chain couples TRBV6-2 or TRBV6-3 to TRBJ2-3; maybe TRBD2 (5 bases). Trimming removed 0 bases at V and 2 bases at J, with 12 bases between. The CDR3 spans 16 residues. The germline V gene encodes CDR1 MNHEY and CDR2 SVGEGT.

This clonotype occurred a few times. This sequence joins TRBV6-2 or TRBV6-3 and TRBJ1-1, with TRBD1 matching 7 bases. The V gene end was trimmed by 7 bases and the J gene end by 11 bases; junction bases not matched to a gene: 16. CDR3 length equals 14 residues. Per the germline V gene, CDR1 is MNHEY and CDR2 is SVGEGT. The CDR3 nucleotides read TGTGCCAGCACCCCCCTCAAGACAGGGCGAAGGGCTTTCTTT. This sequence encodes CASTPLKTGRRAFF.

This clonotype was recorded a few times. The chain is built from TRBV28 and TRBJ2-7; a weak D match, TRBD2 (5 bases). Deletions cut 5 bases from V and 0 bases from J, with 14 bases between. Germline V lookup: CDR1 MDHEN, CDR2 SYDVKM. CDR3 length: 15 amino acids. The CDR3 DNA is TGTGCCAGCAGTGACCGAGGGTCGAGCTCCTACGAGCAGTACTTC. Translating it yields CASSDRGSSSYEQYF.

This chain links TRBV18 with TRBJ1-2; D gene ambiguous. This CDR3 has 13 residues. V was clipped by 1 base and J by 7 bases, with 10 bases between them. The germline CDR1 and CDR2 sequences are KGHSH and LQKENI. CDR3 in amino acids: CASSPQSTSGYTF. The CDR3 nucleotides read TGTGCCAGCTCACCACAGTCGACGTCTGGCTACACCTTC. The variable domain in full, with the rest retrieved from reference TRBV18 and TRBJ1-2, is NAGVMQNPRHLVRRRGQEARLRCSPMKGHSHVYWYRQLPEEGLKFMVYLQKENIIDESGMPKERFSAEFPKEGPSILRIQQVVRGDSAAYFCASSPQSTSGYTFGSGTRLTVV.

This sequence joins TRBV12-3 or TRBV12-4 and TRBJ2-3; 8 positions agree with TRBD1. V lost 6 bases and J lost 4; bases outside the gene matches: 6. The CDR3 covers 14 residues. The CDR3 DNA sequence: TGTGCCAGCAGACCAGGGGGCATAGCAGATACGCAGTATTTT. It specifies CASRPGGIADTQYF.

J is TRBJ2-6 and V is TRBV20-1; possible D gene TRBD2, 6 bases. Trimming took 5 bases from V and 0 from J, leaving 20 bases between them. The CDR3 loop spans 18 amino acids. In germline, CDR1 is DFQATT, CDR2 SNEGSKA (reference sequence). The CDR3 reads CSARGILSSNSGANVLTF. The CDR3, as DNA: TGCAGTGCTCGGGGGATATTGAGCTCTAACTCTGGGGCCAACGTCCTGACTTTC.

The sample holds many counts of this clonotype. The genes are TRBV15 and TRBJ1-5; tentative D call: TRBD1 (6 bases). V dropped 0 bases and J dropped 4 bases, with 13 bases sitting between them. The CDR3 has 16 residues. Germline lookup yields CDR1 LNHNV and CDR2 YYDKDF (reference sequence). CDR3 amino acids: CATSRDPQGRNQPQHF. In DNA, the CDR3 is TGTGCCACCAGCAGAGATCCCCAGGGGCGGAATCAGCCCCAGCATTTT. Full variable domain (rest looked up from reference TRBV15 and TRBJ1-5): DAMVIQNPRYQVTQFGKPVTLSCSQTLNHNVMYWYQQKSSQAPKLLFHYYDKDFNNEADTPDNFQSRRPNTSFCFLDIRSPGLGDTAMYLCATSRDPQGRNQPQHFGDGTRLSIL.

With respect to this clonotype: Just one base apart from a much larger clone, this may be a read error. The rearrangement joins TRBV28 to TRBJ2-3, with D maybe TRBD2 (6 bases). Germline V gene data show CDR1 as MDHEN and CDR2 as SYDVKM. Trimming removed 5 bases at V and 10 bases at J, with 16 bases between. The CDR3 has 13 amino acids. Here the CDR3 DNA reads TGTGCCAGCAGTGGGGGAGGACGAGCCGCGCAGTATTTT. This gives the protein CASSGGGRAAQYF.

This clonotype was observed many times. The rearrangement links TRBV4-1 to TRBJ2-3; perhaps TRBD2 as D (6 bases). Looked up from germline, CDR1 is MGHRA and CDR2 is YSYEKL. Trimming cost V 3 bases and J 2 bases, with 15 bases left between them. This CDR3 is built from 16 residues. The CDR3 here is CASSHPREAFTDTQYF. The CDR3 DNA is TGCGCCAGCAGCCACCCCAGGGAGGCGTTCACAGATACGCAGTATTTT.

This clonotype was seen ten or more times. This chain joins TRBV5-1 and TRBJ2-5, with D possibly being TRBD1 or TRBD2 (5 bases each). With 2 bases removed from V and 2 bases from J, the gap between germline ends came to 13 bases. The CDR3 length is 15 residues. From germline, CDR1 is SGHRS and CDR2 YFSETQ. Here the CDR3 DNA reads TGCGCCAGCAGCTTACCGCAGGGAGTACAAGAGACCCAGTACTTC. Translating it yields CASSLPQGVQETQYF.

About this clonotype: This clone may be a read error of a much larger clone one base away. The chain uses TRBV5-1 and TRBJ2-5, with D maybe TRBD2 (5 bases). The V end was cut by 0 bases, the J end by 11 bases, with 20 bases between. Germline V gene sequence: CDR1 SGHRS, CDR2 YFSETQ. This CDR3 region has 15 residues. CDR3 coding DNA: TGCGCCAGCAGCTTGGAGGTTGGAGGAAGTGGAGAGCAGTACTTC. Encoded protein: CASSLEVGGSGEQYF.